What follows are 7 T cell receptor beta chains derived from one specimen sequenced in a study of cytomegalovirus exposure and HLA in healthy donors. Vbeta (60) and Jbeta (13) primers were used in the PCR. Generated by immunoSEQ multiplex PCR, the TCRdb table keeps only in-frame clones and is missing some. The sample shows some 110,000 clones, roughly three quarters of them seen only once. What was sequenced was PBMCs. The receptors were sampled from a man aged 50 or older in good health and CMV-seropositive.

V usage is TRBV27 and J usage is TRBJ1-6; D is possibly TRBD1 (5 bases). V dropped 5 bases and J dropped 5 bases, with 16 bases sitting between them. Germline lookup yields CDR1 MNHEY and CDR2 SMNVEV (reference sequence). This CDR3 has 16 amino acids. The DNA of the CDR3 is TGTGCCAGCAGTGATAGGGGTAAAGGGAATAATTCACCCCTCCACTTT. As protein: CASSDRGKGNNSPLHF.

The chain joins TRBV5-1 to TRBJ2-7; the match to TRBD1 covers 7 bases. This CDR3 is built from 14 residues. The V segment lost 0 bases and the J segment 3 bases; nucleotides outside the gene matches: 3. Germline CDR1 and CDR2: SGHRS and YFSETQ. In DNA, the CDR3 is TGCGCCAGCAGCTTGGCGACAGGGTTCTACGAGCAGTACTTC. Its protein is CASSLATGFYEQYF. The full variable domain, with the rest looked up from reference TRBV5-1 and TRBJ2-7, is KAGVTQTPRYLIKTRGQQVTLSCSPISGHRSVSWYQQTPGQGLQFLFEYFSETQRNKGNFPGRFSGRQFSNSRSEMNVSTLELGDSALYLCASSLATGFYEQYFGPGTRLTVT.

This sequence joins TRBV5-1 and TRBJ2-1; TRBD2 might be the D (7 bases). This CDR3 has 15 amino acids. The V end lost 0 bases, the J end lost 7 bases, and 14 bases lay between the germline ends. Germline values: CDR1 SGHRS, CDR2 YFSETQ. The CDR3, as DNA: TGCGCCAGCAGCTTGGAGGGGGGGCTTGGGAATGAGCAGTTCTTC. Encoded protein: CASSLEGGLGNEQFF.

The V and J genes are TRBV5-1 and TRBJ2-5; 7 bases line up with TRBD2. The DNA matches TRBJ2-7 better at its end, which makes the J call doubtful. The CDR3 length is 13 residues. From germline, CDR1 is SGHRS and CDR2 YFSETQ. The CDR3 sequence is CASGREGYYEQYF. The CDR3 coding sequence is TGCGCCAGCGGAAGGGAGGGATACTACGAGCAGTACTTC.

This clone was seen a few times. The V and J genes are TRBV9 and TRBJ2-2; unclear D gene. Per the germline V gene, CDR1 is SGDLS and CDR2 is YYNGEE. The V gene lost 1 base and the J gene lost 6 bases, with 7 bases spanning the gap. The CDR3 is made up of 13 amino acids. The CDR3 sequence: CASSVSVSGELFF. The CDR3 DNA is TGTGCCAGCAGCGTATCGGTCTCCGGGGAGCTGTTTTTT.

The chain uses TRBV6-5 and TRBJ1-1; D is uncertain. This CDR3 contains 13 residues. The V end was cut by 4 bases, the J end by 0 bases, with 6 bases between. Looked up from germline, CDR1 is MNHEY and CDR2 is SVGAGI. This CDR3 reads CASSLLMNTEAFF. The CDR3 DNA is TGTGCCAGCAGTTTACTCATGAACACTGAAGCTTTCTTT.

The chain is built from TRBV25-1 and TRBJ1-2; possible D gene TRBD1, 5 bases. The CDR3 spans 14 residues. Germline-derived CDR1 and CDR2 are MGHDK and SYGVNS. V dropped 6 bases and J dropped 2 bases, with 13 bases sitting between them. The CDR3, as DNA: TGTGCCAGCAGCCCGTGGGGGGGAAACTATGGCTACACCTTC. Translated, it gives CASSPWGGNYGYTF.